These 21 T cell receptor beta chains came from one sample sequenced in a study of blood T cell repertoires in COVID-19. TCRdb keeps only in-frame clones here, not all; method: immunoSEQ multiplex PCR. The top ten hold approximately 7% of the sample, which has roughly 120,000 clones, under 90% seen once. The sample was peripheral blood. The receptors were sampled from a woman aged 45-65 years with acute or convalescent COVID-19.

The chain employs TRBV28 and TRBJ2-2; TRBD1 matches 7 bases. J gave up 7 bases and V 4 bases, and 15 bases lay outside the gene matches. The CDR3 is 17 residues long. CDR1 is MDHEN and CDR2 is SYDVKM in the germline V gene. The CDR3 loop is CASSSRSGGSRIGELFF. The CDR3 DNA is TGTGCCAGCAGTTCCAGATCAGGGGGATCTAGGATCGGGGAGCTGTTTTTT.

The chain employs TRBV7-3 and TRBJ1-3; the match to TRBD1 covers 7 bases. V lost 5 bases, J lost 0 bases, and 4 bases stayed unmatched. CDR3 length equals 15 residues. CDR1 and CDR2 (germline): SGHTA, FQGTGA. CDR3 residues: CASSLGQSSGNTIYF. The DNA for the CDR3 is TGTGCCAGCAGCCTGGGACAGAGCTCTGGAAACACCATATATTTT.

The DNA of the CDR3 is TGCGCCAGCAGCTTGGACGGGGTCTACAATGAGCAGTTCTTC. Its translation: CASSLDGVYNEQFF. This chain links TRBV5-1 with TRBJ2-1; D is perhaps TRBD2 (5 bases). Looked up from germline, CDR1 is SGHRS and CDR2 is YFSETQ. V was pared by 0 bases and J by 3 bases, with 7 bases between. The CDR3 length is 14 residues.

The gene calls are TRBV6-5 and TRBJ1-5; 12 bases agree with TRBD1. The trim removed 8 bases at V and 7 bases at J, leaving 6 bases unmatched. Germline V gene lookup returns CDR1 MNHEY and CDR2 SVGAGI. This CDR3 has 14 amino acids. The CDR3 sequence: CASARGTGGQPQHF. As DNA, the CDR3 is TGTGCCAGCGCTCGCGGGACAGGGGGCCAGCCCCAGCATTTT.

V is TRBV19 and J is TRBJ2-2, with TRBD1 matching over 9 bases. Trimming cost V 4 bases and J 7 bases; bases outside gene matches: 10. Germline assignment: CDR1 LNHDA and CDR2 SQIVND (reference sequence). CDR3 length: 16 amino acids. The CDR3 sequence: CASSRRRTGDFGELFF. CDR3 nucleotide sequence: TGTGCCAGTAGTAGGAGGCGGACAGGGGATTTCGGGGAGCTGTTTTTT.

This clone was recorded once. The chain carries TRBV2 and TRBJ1-2, with 8 bases that match TRBD1. J lost 5 bases, V lost 10 bases, and 12 bases had no gene match. Per germline, CDR1 SNHLY and CDR2 FYNNEI. This CDR3 is built from 14 residues. For the CDR3, the DNA is TGTGCCACCACTCTGACAGGGGTTGGGTATGGCTACACCTTC. Protein sequence: CATTLTGVGYGYTF.

V usage is TRBV11-2 and J usage is TRBJ1-1, with 9 bases matching TRBD1. V shed 2 bases, J shed 7 bases, and the junction held 5 bases outside the gene matches. The germline gives CDR1 SGHAT, CDR2 FQNNGV. CDR3 length: 14 residues. CDR3 residues: CASSLPGQGFEAFF. The CDR3, as DNA: TGTGCCAGCAGCTTACCGGGACAGGGCTTTGAAGCTTTCTTT. The full variable domain, in which reference TRBV11-2 and TRBJ1-1 provide the parts outside the CDR3, is EAGVAQSPRYKIIEKRQSVAFWCNPISGHATLYWYQQILGQGPKLLIQFQNNGVVDDSQLPKDRFSAERLKGVDSTLKIQPAKLEDSAVYLCASSLPGQGFEAFFGQGTRLTVV.

The gene calls are TRBV7-9 and TRBJ1-2; perhaps TRBD1 as D (6 bases). Trimming pared 5 bases from V and 6 bases from J, leaving 16 bases between. CDR1 and CDR2 (germline): SEHNR, FQNEAQ (reference sequence). The CDR3 has 14 amino acids. CDR3 in DNA: TGTGCCAGCAGCCCGCGGGGGGGGGCTGATGGCTACACCTTC. The encoded protein is CASSPRGGADGYTF. Full variable domain (remainder filled in from reference TRBV7-9 and TRBJ1-2): DTGVSQNPRHKITKRGQNVTFRCDPISEHNRLYWYRQTLGQGPEFLTYFQNEAQLEKSRLLSDRFSAERPKGSFSTLEIQRTEQGDSAMYLCASSPRGGADGYTFGSGTRLTVV.

The chain links TRBV20-1 to TRBJ2-7; 7 bases match TRBD2. The CDR3 covers 11 residues. V was pared by 5 bases and J by 3 bases, with 1 base of the junction left unmatched. The V gene's germline CDR1 is DFQATT and CDR2 SNEGSKA (reference sequence). In DNA form, the CDR3 reads TGCAGTGCTCTAGCGGACTACGAGCAGTACTTC. Protein product: CSALADYEQYF.

V is TRBV30 and J is TRBJ1-1; TRBD1 is a possible D gene (6 bases). The CDR3 totals 13 residues. Trimming left V 4 bases short and J 2 bases short, with 11 bases between. Germline V lookup: CDR1 GTSNPN, CDR2 SVGIG (reference sequence). The CDR3 DNA sequence: TGTGCCTGGATGACAGGAGCTAACACTGAAGCTTTCTTT. Protein sequence: CAWMTGANTEAFF.

This chain links TRBV28 with TRBJ2-7; 12 nucleotides align to TRBD1. Trimming removed 5 bases from V and 6 bases from J; junction bases left unmatched: 11. The CDR3 loop spans 16 amino acids. The germline gives CDR1 MDHEN, CDR2 SYDVKM. The CDR3 nucleotides read TGTGCCAGCAGTCCTCCCCGGGACAGGGGGCAGGGCGAGCAGTACTTC. Translation: CASSPPRDRGQGEQYF.

CDR3 sequence: CASSRQAGPRGGYTF. CDR3 DNA sequence: TGTGCCAGCAGCCGGCAGGCGGGACCTCGAGGAGGCTACACCTTC. The J gene is TRBJ1-2, the V gene TRBV3-1 (or the pseudogene TRBV3-2), with D maybe TRBD1 (5 bases). Germline V gene lookup returns CDR1 LGHDT and CDR2 YNNKEL (reference sequence). The V end was cut by 4 bases, the J end by 8 bases, with 20 bases between. This CDR3 is 15 amino acids long.

Only one count was recorded for this clone. The chain recombines TRBV29-1 with TRBJ1-2; D possibly corresponds to TRBD1 (6 bases). V shed 5 bases and J shed 7 bases, with 14 bases lying between them. This CDR3 region has 12 residues. The germline V gene has CDR1 SQVTM and CDR2 ANQGSEA. The CDR3 protein is CSVNQGPGGYTF. CDR3 bases: TGCAGCGTTAATCAGGGGCCCGGTGGCTACACCTTC.

J is TRBJ1-2 and V is TRBV12-5; TRBD1 is a possible D gene (5 bases). The V end was cut by 3 bases, the J end by 4 bases, with 18 bases between. The CDR3 has 16 residues. Germline V gene lookup returns CDR1 LGHNT and CDR2 FRNRAP. CDR3 amino acids: CASGLGSKTESYGYTF. The CDR3 DNA follows: TGTGCTAGTGGTTTAGGATCTAAGACAGAAAGCTATGGCTACACCTTC.

This clone turned up a few times. V gene TRBV11-2 combines with J gene TRBJ1-1, with D possibly TRBD1 on 6 matching bases. Germline V gives CDR1 SGHAT, CDR2 FQNNGV. Trimming cost V 5 bases and J 10 bases, with 20 bases left between them. CDR3 length: 14 residues. The CDR3 is CASSEDRLLMGAFF. The CDR3 bases are TGTGCCAGCAGCGAAGACAGGCTATTAATGGGAGCTTTCTTT. Drawing the rest from reference TRBV11-2 and TRBJ1-1, the complete variable domain is EAGVAQSPRYKIIEKRQSVAFWCNPISGHATLYWYQQILGQGPKLLIQFQNNGVVDDSQLPKDRFSAERLKGVDSTLKIQPAKLEDSAVYLCASSEDRLLMGAFFGQGTRLTVV.

The V gene is TRBV7-9, the J gene TRBJ1-2, with a tentative D call TRBD1 (5 bases). The CDR3 length is 15 residues. The germline V and J ends were trimmed by 1 base and 4 bases, with 13 bases remaining between them. Germline CDR1 SEHNR, CDR2 FQNEAQ (reference sequence). CDR3 loop: CASSLGGEILYGYTF. The CDR3 DNA reads TGTGCCAGCAGCTTAGGGGGGGAGATACTCTATGGCTACACCTTC.

The V gene is TRBV12-5, the J gene TRBJ2-1, with 15 bases matching TRBD2. CDR3 length: 15 residues. The J segment lost 8 bases and the V segment lost 5 bases, leaving 4 bases of the junction unmatched. CDR1 LGHNT and CDR2 FRNRAP come from the germline V gene. The CDR3 DNA reads as TGTGCTAGTGGTCTGGGACTAGCGGGGGGTGATGAGCAGTTCTTC. The encoded protein is CASGLGLAGGDEQFF.

The rearrangement uses TRBV6-5 and TRBJ1-2; 7 bases line up with TRBD1. The CDR3 extends over 14 amino acids. Germline-derived CDR1 and CDR2 are MNHEY and SVGAGI. J gave up 5 bases and V 5 bases, and 8 bases lay outside the gene matches. CDR3 amino acids: CASSPSRGEYGYTF. The CDR3 DNA follows: TGTGCCAGCAGTCCGAGCAGGGGGGAGTATGGCTACACCTTC.

The chain employs TRBV23-1 and TRBJ1-5; the D gene is possibly TRBD1 (6 bases). TRBV23-1 is sorted into the ORF group, with uncertain function. V shed 5 bases and J shed 0 bases, with 17 bases lying between them. The CDR3 has 17 residues. The CDR3 nucleotides read TGCGCCAGCAGTAAGGACAGTCCGAGTCTTAGCAATCAGCCCCAGCATTTT. Translation: CASSKDSPSLSNQPQHF.

The V gene is TRBV6-1, the J gene TRBJ2-2; maybe TRBD1 (6 bases). Trimming pared 2 bases from V and 7 bases from J, leaving 17 bases between. Germline V gives CDR1 MNHNS, CDR2 SASEGT. The CDR3 is 16 amino acids. In DNA, the CDR3 is TGTGCCAGCAGTGAATTCAGGTTCCCGGGACACGGGGAGCTGTTTTTT. Translation gives CASSEFRFPGHGELFF.

The chain carries TRBV28 and TRBJ2-2; TRBD1 is a possible D gene (5 bases). CDR1 and CDR2 (germline): MDHEN, SYDVKM. V dropped 6 bases and J dropped 1 base, with 6 bases sitting between them. The CDR3 has 13 amino acids. The CDR3 loop reads CASRQENTGELFF. The CDR3 coding sequence is TGTGCCAGCAGACAGGAGAACACCGGGGAGCTGTTTTTT.